These 10 T cell receptor beta chains share one sample of origin, sequenced in a study of blood T cell repertoires in COVID-19. The data were produced by immunoSEQ multiplex PCR, yet TCRdb's version contains in-frame clones alone and is incomplete. This sample has hundreds of thousands of clones, with nearly 85% found just once. The sequenced sample consisted of peripheral blood. The receptors were sampled from a human donor in a cohort sampled during active COVID-19.

The J gene is TRBJ2-2, the V gene TRBV12-3 or TRBV12-4; D is undetermined. The CDR3 loop spans 11 amino acids. The V gene lost 6 bases and the J gene lost 7 bases, with 6 bases spanning the gap. CDR3 loop: CASRRGGELFF. The CDR3 nucleotides read TGTGCCAGCAGGAGAGGCGGGGAGCTGTTTTTT.

This clone has just one count. The chain has TRBV15 and TRBJ1-5, with TRBD1 as a possible D gene (6 bases). V was clipped by 0 bases and J by 7 bases, with 13 bases between them. CDR1 and CDR2 (germline): LNHNV, YYDKDF (reference sequence). The CDR3 is 15 residues long. The CDR3 DNA sequence: TGTGCCACCAGCAGAGAGATACAGGGCTGGCAGCCCCAGCATTTT. It is translated as CATSREIQGWQPQHF.

The V and J genes are TRBV28 and TRBJ1-2; no reliable D call. V was pared by 10 bases and J by 1 base, with 19 bases between. The CDR3 consists of 15 residues. CDR1 and CDR2 from the germline V gene are MDHEN and SYDVKM. CDR3 coding DNA: TGTGCCATCTCCTTGCGGAACGCCCTTAACTATGGCTACACCTTC. Its translation: CAISLRNALNYGYTF.

The gene calls are TRBV5-1 and TRBJ1-4; 7 positions agree with TRBD1. Germline V lookup: CDR1 SGHRS, CDR2 YFSETQ. The CDR3 length is 15 residues. The trim removed 6 bases at V and 0 bases at J, leaving 5 bases unmatched. The CDR3 DNA sequence: TGCGCCAGCACCCGACAGGGCTCAACTAATGAAAAACTGTTTTTT. Residues: CASTRQGSTNEKLFF.

The rearrangement uses TRBV5-6 and TRBJ1-1, with D maybe TRBD1 (5 bases). V was pared by 2 bases and J by 2 bases, with 10 bases between. Per the germline V gene, CDR1 is SGHDT and CDR2 is YYEEEE. CDR3 length equals 14 residues. This chain's CDR3 is CASSFWGENTEAFF. The CDR3 nucleotides are TGTGCCAGCAGCTTCTGGGGGGAAAACACTGAAGCTTTCTTT.

The rearrangement joins TRBV27 to TRBJ1-3, with D unresolved. The CDR3 is 16 residues long. Germline V gene sequence: CDR1 MNHEY, CDR2 SMNVEV (reference sequence). V was clipped by 3 bases and J by 2 bases, with 14 bases between them. CDR3: CASSLSSGVAGNTIYF. The CDR3 DNA sequence: TGTGCCAGCAGTTTGTCCTCCGGGGTAGCTGGAAACACCATATATTTT.

The rearrangement uses TRBV24-1 and TRBJ2-1; 9 bases agree with TRBD1. Germline V gene lookup returns CDR1 KGHDR and CDR2 SFDVKD. The V and J ends lost 4 bases and 3 bases, in that order; junction bases with no gene match: 9. The CDR3 consists of 17 residues. The CDR3 here is CATSDTRQGGVYNEQFF. In DNA form, the CDR3 reads TGTGCCACCAGTGACACCAGACAGGGGGGAGTCTACAATGAGCAGTTCTTC.

This chain joins TRBV5-1 and TRBJ2-7, with a possible D match to TRBD1 (5 bases). The CDR3 is 14 residues long. Between the trimmed V and J ends, which lost 0 bases and 3 bases, there was a span of 10 bases. Germline values: CDR1 SGHRS, CDR2 YFSETQ. CDR3 region: CASSLDQGGYEQYF. CDR3 nucleotides: TGCGCCAGCAGCTTGGATCAGGGTGGCTACGAGCAGTACTTC.

This sequence joins TRBV20-1 and TRBJ1-5; possible D gene TRBD1, 6 bases. Trimming cost V 3 bases and J 5 bases, with 14 bases left between them. From germline, CDR1 is DFQATT and CDR2 SNEGSKA (reference sequence). The CDR3 is 14 amino acids. Here the CDR3 DNA reads TGCAGTGCTAGTGGACAGTTGAGTGATCAGCCCCAGCATTTT. Its translation: CSASGQLSDQPQHF.

The rearrangement uses TRBV11-1 and TRBJ2-3; 13 nucleotides match TRBD2. After removal of 5 bases from V and 5 bases from J, the junction contained 4 bases not matched to a gene. The CDR3 extends over 15 amino acids. Germline V gene data show CDR1 as SGHAT and CDR2 as FQDESV (reference sequence). CDR3 bases: TGTGCCAGCAGCGACGGGACTAGCGGGGTAGATACGCAGTATTTT. Translation gives CASSDGTSGVDTQYF. The complete variable domain, with remaining parts taken from reference TRBV11-1 and TRBJ2-3, reads EAEVAQSPRYKITEKSQAVAFWCDPISGHATLYWYRQILGQGPELLVQFQDESVVDDSQLPKDRFSAERLKGVDSTLKIQPAELGDSAMYLCASSDGTSGVDTQYFGPGTRLTVL.